The source of this T cell receptor (beta chain) is a study of T cells in Graves' hyperthyroidism and ophthalmopathy. Study results and limitations: Clonotypes that were expanded in thyroid above 0.001 mostly appeared in blood too.

Regarding this clonotype: Its target is not known.

Authors of the study amplified TCR beta CDR3 regions from RNA transcripts. The HTBI primer set served for first-round RT-PCR of the TCR CDR3. TCRdb used MiXCR to reprocess the multiplex PCR reads, holding one entry per CDR3 protein. The table lists approximately 700,000 distinct CDR3 sequences, less than 20% of them singletons. V trimming: 1 base; J trimming: 4 bases; junction bases outside the gene matches: 6. In germline, CDR1 is MNHNS, CDR2 SASEGT. The CDR3 loop spans 15 amino acids. Reasons for excluding patients were uncontrolled infection, other autoimmune disease, pregnancy or lactation. Sequencing was done on a sample of blood. The TCR comes from a man younger than 35 with Graves' hyperthyroidism. The rearrangement uses TRBV6-1 and TRBJ2-5; 7 positions agree with TRBD2. CDR3 residues: CASSEESGTGETQYF. CDR3 coding DNA: TGTGCCAGCAGTGAAGAGAGCGGGACGGGAGAGACCCAGTACTTC.